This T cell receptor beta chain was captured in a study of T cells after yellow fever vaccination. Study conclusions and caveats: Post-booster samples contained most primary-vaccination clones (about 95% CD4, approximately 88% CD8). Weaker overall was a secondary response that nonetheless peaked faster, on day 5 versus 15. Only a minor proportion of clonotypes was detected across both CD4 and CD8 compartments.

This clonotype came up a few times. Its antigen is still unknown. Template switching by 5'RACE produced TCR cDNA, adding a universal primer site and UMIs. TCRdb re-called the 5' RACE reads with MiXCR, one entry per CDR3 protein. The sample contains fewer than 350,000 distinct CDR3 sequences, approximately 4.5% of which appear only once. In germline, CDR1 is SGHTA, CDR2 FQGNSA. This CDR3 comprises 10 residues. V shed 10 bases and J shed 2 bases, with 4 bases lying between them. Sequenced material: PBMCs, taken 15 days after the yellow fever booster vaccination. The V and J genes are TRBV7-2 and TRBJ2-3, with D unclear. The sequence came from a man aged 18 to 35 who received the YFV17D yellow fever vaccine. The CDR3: CATNTDTQYF. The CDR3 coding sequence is TGTGCCACAAACACAGATACGCAGTATTTT.